The text below deals with one T cell receptor beta chain. The target antigen is unknown. These data come from a study of T cell clones after liver transplantation. Looking at the study overall: TCRbeta sequencing after a pre-transplant mixed lymphocyte reaction identified graft-donor-reactive clones, later tracked in post-transplant blood. Tolerance: complete withdrawal held at least one year, liver enzymes staying within twice normal. Study results and limitations: A significant post-transplant drop in circulating graft-donor-reactive CD4 TCRbeta sequences occurred in most of the 8 subjects.

Germline V CDR1 and CDR2: LNHNV, YYDKDF (reference sequence). CDR3 size: 14 residues. The ends lost 6 bases at V and 1 base at J; junction bases unmatched: 6. The repertoire was sequenced with immunoSEQ multiplex PCR; TCRdb's copy has only in-frame clones and lacks some. The table shows tens of thousands of clones, with approximately 95% occurring only once. Sequenced material: CD8+ T cells from blood, taken approximately 26 months after liver transplant. The receptor's source is a human patient who received a liver transplant. Some T cells may be the graft donor's. The V and J genes are TRBV15 and TRBJ2-7; 7 bases agree with TRBD1. Here the CDR3 reads CATRETGQSYEQYF. In DNA form, the CDR3 reads TGTGCCACCAGGGAGACAGGGCAATCCTACGAGCAGTACTTC.